This T cell receptor beta chain was documented in a study of shared clonotypes between healthy human individuals. Only one count was recorded for this clone. Other DNA sequences within the sample encode an identical CDR3. The V end was cut by 8 bases, the J end by 4 bases, with 8 bases between. This CDR3 comprises 11 residues. From germline, CDR1 is MNHNY and CDR2 SVGAGI (reference sequence). Per sorted-subset replicate PCR, input was about 180 ng DNA, representing about 32,000 T cell genomes. Data came from immunoSEQ multiplex PCR; TCRdb stores just in-frame clones and leaves some out. The profile shows about 2 million clones, 85% to 95% of them singletons.

This receptor was identified in a man younger than 35 in good health. The V call is TRBV6-6, the J call TRBJ1-2; D gene uncertain. The sample taken for sequencing was naive CD4+ T cells sorted from blood. The subset here: CD45RA+ positively selected. CDR3 region: CASSPGYGYTF. CDR3 nucleotides: TGTGCCAGCTCTCCGGGCTATGGCTACACCTTC.